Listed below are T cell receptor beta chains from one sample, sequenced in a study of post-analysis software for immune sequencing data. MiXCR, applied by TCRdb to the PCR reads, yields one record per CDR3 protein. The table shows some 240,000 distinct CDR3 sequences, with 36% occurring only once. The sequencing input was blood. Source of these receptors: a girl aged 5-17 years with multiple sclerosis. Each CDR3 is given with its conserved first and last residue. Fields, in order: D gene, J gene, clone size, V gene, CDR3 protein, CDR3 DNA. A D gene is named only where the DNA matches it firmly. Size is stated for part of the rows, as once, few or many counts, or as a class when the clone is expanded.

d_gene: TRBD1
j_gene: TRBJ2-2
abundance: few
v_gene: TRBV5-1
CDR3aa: CASRPGQANTGELFF
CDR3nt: TGCGCCAGCAGACCTGGACAGGCCAACACCGGGGAGCTGTTTTTT

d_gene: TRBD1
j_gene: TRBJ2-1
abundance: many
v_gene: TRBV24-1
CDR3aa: CATSVTGGADYNEQFF
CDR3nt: TGTGCCACCAGTGTTACAGGGGGCGCCGACTACAATGAGCAGTTCTTC

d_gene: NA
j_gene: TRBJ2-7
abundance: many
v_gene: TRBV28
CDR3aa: CASSLSGVGYEQYF
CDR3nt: TGTGCCAGCAGTTTGTCAGGGGTTGGGTACGAGCAGTACTTC

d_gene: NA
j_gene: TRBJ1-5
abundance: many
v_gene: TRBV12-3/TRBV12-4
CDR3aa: CASSLAGRNQPQHF
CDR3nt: TGTGCCAGCAGTTTAGCTGGCAGGAATCAGCCCCAGCATTTT

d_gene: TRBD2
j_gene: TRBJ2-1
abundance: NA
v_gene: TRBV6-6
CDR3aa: CASRRRTSGSDEQFF
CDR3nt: TGTGCCAGCAGGCGTAGGACTAGCGGGAGTGATGAGCAGTTCTTC

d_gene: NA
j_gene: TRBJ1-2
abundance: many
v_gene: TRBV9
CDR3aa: CASSAGTPSPYGYTF
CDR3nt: TGTGCCAGCAGCGCCGGGACCCCCTCGCCCTATGGCTACACCTTC

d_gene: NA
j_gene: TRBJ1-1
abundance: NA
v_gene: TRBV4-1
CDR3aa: CASWSRGPNTEAFF
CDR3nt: TGCGCCAGCTGGTCGAGGGGCCCGAACACTGAAGCTTTCTTT

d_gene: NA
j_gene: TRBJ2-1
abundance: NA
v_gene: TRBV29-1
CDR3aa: CSVDLALDNEQFF
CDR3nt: TGCAGCGTTGATCTAGCTCTCGACAATGAGCAGTTCTTC

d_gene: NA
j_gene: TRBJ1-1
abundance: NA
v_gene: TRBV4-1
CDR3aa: CASSHTGRTGAFF
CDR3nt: TGCGCCAGCAGCCACACAGGGCGTACTGGAGCTTTCTTT

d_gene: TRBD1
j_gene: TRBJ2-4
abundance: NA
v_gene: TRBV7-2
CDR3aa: CASSSTGAADIQYF
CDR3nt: TGTGCCAGCAGCTCCACAGGGGCCGCGGACATTCAGTACTTC

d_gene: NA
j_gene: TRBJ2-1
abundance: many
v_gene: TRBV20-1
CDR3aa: CSANEGGPNEQFF
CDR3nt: TGCAGTGCTAACGAGGGGGGCCCGAATGAGCAGTTCTTC

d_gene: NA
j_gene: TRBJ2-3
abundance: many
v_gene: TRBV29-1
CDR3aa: CSVPRGYDTQYF
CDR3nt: TGCAGCGTTCCCCGGGGCTACGATACGCAGTATTTT